This paragraph reports one T cell receptor (beta chain). The length of the CDR3 is 17 residues. CDR1 and CDR2 from the germline V gene are SGHTS and YDEGEE. J gave up 1 base and V 4 bases, and 12 bases lay outside the gene matches. These data originate in a study of blood T cell repertoires in COVID-19. Using immunoSEQ multiplex PCR, the repertoire was profiled, and TCRdb retains in-frame clones only, with some absent. The data hold 250,000 or so clones, with around nine tenths observed a single time. The sample consisted of PBMCs or T cells enriched from blood (not recorded which). The rearrangement joins TRBV5-8 to TRBJ2-7, with 9 bases fitting TRBD1. The receptor comes from a woman aged 18-30 years who had recovered from COVID-19. The CDR3 DNA is TGTGCCAGCAGCCTTTTATTGTCGGGACAGGGTTCCTACGAGCAGTACTTC. As protein: CASSLLLSGQGSYEQYF.